This T cell receptor (beta chain) was observed in a study of radiation and T cells in renal cell carcinoma. The CDR3 is 15 amino acids. Trimming cost V 3 bases and J 9 bases; bases outside gene matches: 7. Germline values: CDR1 LGHNA, CDR2 YSLEER. Time point: blood 4 weeks post-SBRT, at nephrectomy. The treatment denotes: 15 Gy SBRT to primary tumor, nephrectomy 4 weeks later. Using immunoSEQ multiplex PCR, the repertoire was profiled, and TCRdb retains in-frame clones only, with some absent. Among more than 120,000 clones listed, approximately 86% were seen once. The chain recombines TRBV4-3 with TRBJ2-1; 11 nucleotides match TRBD2. This clonotype was obtained from a woman aged 45-60 years with renal cell carcinoma. The starting material was blood, obtained from a patient whose treatment included radiotherapy and nephrectomy. CDR3 coding DNA: TGCGCCAGCAGCCACGGGACTAGCGGTAAGCTTGAGCAGTTCTTC. Its translation is CASSHGTSGKLEQFF.